The clone carrying this T cell receptor (beta chain) appeared many times. These data come from a study of T cells in Graves' hyperthyroidism and ophthalmopathy. Germline loops: CDR1 DFQATT, CDR2 SNEGSKA (reference sequence). After removal of 3 bases from V and 4 bases from J, the junction contained 7 bases not matched to a gene. CDR3 length: 15 residues. Any patient presenting with uncontrolled infection, other autoimmune disease, pregnancy or lactation was left out. Fresh peripheral blood, approximately 9.7 ml, was the source of the PBMCs. RNA transcripts provided the source from which TCR beta CDR3 regions were amplified. The study used the HTBI primer set for a first-round RT-PCR of the TCR CDR3. TCRdb redid the calling of the multiplex PCR reads with MiXCR, one entry per CDR3 protein. The sample records about 600,000 distinct CDR3 sequences, around 13% being singletons.

The V gene is TRBV20-1, the J gene TRBJ2-3; TRBD2 aligns across 10 bases. The sample was blood. This clonotype was sampled from a woman between 50 and 59 years old with Graves' ophthalmopathy. The CDR3 nucleotides are TGCAGTGCTAGTCCCCTAGCGGGAGTGGCAGATACGCAGTATTTT. This translates into CSASPLAGVADTQYF.